Described below is a single T cell receptor beta chain sequence and its context. Using immunoSEQ multiplex PCR, the repertoire was profiled, and TCRdb retains in-frame clones only, with some absent. The profile shows 40,000 to 60,000 clones, just over 85% of them singletons. This sample stems from a study of OX40 agonist ivuxolimab in advanced cancers. This CDR3 spans 14 amino acids. Trimming removed 6 bases from V and 3 bases from J; junction bases left unmatched: 2. Germline V gene sequence: CDR1 ENHRY, CDR2 SYGVKD. The sequence was collected from an adult with an advanced solid tumor such as melanoma, head and neck, liver or kidney cancer. The J gene is TRBJ1-5, the V gene TRBV10-3; the match to TRBD1 covers 10 bases. The source was CD4+ or CD8+ T cells sorted from blood, collected in a trial of the OX40 agonist ivuxolimab. CDR3 amino acids: CAIRGTGVNQPQHF. DNA for the CDR3: TGTGCCATCAGGGGGACAGGGGTCAATCAGCCCCAGCATTTT.